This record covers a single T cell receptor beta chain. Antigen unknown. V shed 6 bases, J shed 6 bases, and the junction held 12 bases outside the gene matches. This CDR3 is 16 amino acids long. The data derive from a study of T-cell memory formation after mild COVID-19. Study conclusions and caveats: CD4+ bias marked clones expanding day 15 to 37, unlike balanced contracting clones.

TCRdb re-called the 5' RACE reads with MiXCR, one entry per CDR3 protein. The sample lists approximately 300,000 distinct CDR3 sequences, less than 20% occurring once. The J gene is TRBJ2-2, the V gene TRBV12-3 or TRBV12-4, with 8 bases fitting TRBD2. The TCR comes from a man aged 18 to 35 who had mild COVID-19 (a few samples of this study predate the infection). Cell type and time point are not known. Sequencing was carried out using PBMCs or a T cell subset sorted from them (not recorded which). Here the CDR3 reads CASSRSGARLAGELFF. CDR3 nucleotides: TGTGCCAGCAGCCGTAGCGGGGCCCGCCTGGCCGGGGAGCTGTTTTTT.